Detailed here is one T cell receptor beta chain. Enrollees, about 18 to 89 years old, lived in some 24 US areas. The data were taken from a study of blood T cell repertoires in COVID-19. Study as a whole: The cDNA or gDNA used as material had been derived from T cells, B-cell-depleted T cells, or PBMCs.

Under the authors' procedure: Reference gene primer amplification gave estimated nucleated cell counts. Generated by immunoSEQ multiplex PCR, the TCRdb table keeps only in-frame clones and is missing some. V, J and clone size are taken as reported in that table, and D and trimming were inferred from the DNA itself. The profile shows 200,000 or so clones, 88% of them singletons. V shed 0 bases, J shed 4 bases, and the junction held 3 bases outside the gene matches. This CDR3 contains 15 residues. The germline CDR1 and CDR2 sequences are LNHNV and YYDKDF (reference sequence). The sequencing sample was made of PBMCs or T cells enriched from blood (not recorded which). The receptor comes from a woman in her thirties who had recovered from COVID-19. The V gene is TRBV15, the J gene TRBJ2-3, with 8 bases aligning to TRBD2. The CDR3 DNA follows: TGTGCCACCAGCAGAGATCGGCGGGGGGCAGATACGCAGTATTTT. This codes for CATSRDRRGADTQYF.